The 2 T cell receptor beta chains below all came from one sample that was sequenced in a study of cytomegalovirus exposure and HLA in healthy donors. It was with 60 Vbeta and 13 Jbeta primers that the PCR ran. Sequenced by immunoSEQ multiplex PCR; TCRdb stores in-frame clones only, minus some. Of 110,000 to 150,000 clones detected, 70% to 80% appear once; the ten largest clones hold around 2.4%. Sequencing used PBMCs. Receptors originate from a woman younger than 35 in good health and CMV-seropositive.

This clone was seen only once. The chain links TRBV4-1 to TRBJ2-5; D remains unclear. This CDR3 has 13 residues. Trimming took 5 bases from V and 5 from J, leaving 12 bases between them. Germline assignment: CDR1 MGHRA and CDR2 YSYEKL. CDR3: CASSLLPGETQYF. In nucleotides, the CDR3 is TGCGCCAGCAGCTTACTACCCGGGGAGACCCAGTACTTC.

V and J are TRBV5-1 and TRBJ1-2; D is possibly TRBD1 (6 bases). The germline V gene encodes CDR1 SGHRS and CDR2 YFSETQ. The length of the CDR3 is 17 residues. Trimming pared 4 bases from V and 6 bases from J, leaving 25 bases between. CDR3 DNA sequence: TGCGCCAGCAGCCGAGTAGGGGGGGTCCAAACCGGGGATGGCTACACCTTC. Its protein is CASSRVGGVQTGDGYTF.